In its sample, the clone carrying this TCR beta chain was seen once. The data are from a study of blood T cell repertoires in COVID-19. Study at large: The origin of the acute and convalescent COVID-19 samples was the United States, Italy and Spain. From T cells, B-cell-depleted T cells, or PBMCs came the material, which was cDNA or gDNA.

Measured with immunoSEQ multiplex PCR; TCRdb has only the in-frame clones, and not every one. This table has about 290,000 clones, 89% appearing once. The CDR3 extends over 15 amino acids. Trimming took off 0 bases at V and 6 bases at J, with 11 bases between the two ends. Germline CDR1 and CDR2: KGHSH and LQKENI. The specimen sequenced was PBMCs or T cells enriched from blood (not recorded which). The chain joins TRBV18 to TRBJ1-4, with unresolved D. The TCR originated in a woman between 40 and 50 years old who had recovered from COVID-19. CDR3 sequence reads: CASSPPRGRDEKLFF. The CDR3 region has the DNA TGTGCCAGCTCACCACCGAGAGGGAGGGATGAAAAACTGTTTTTT.